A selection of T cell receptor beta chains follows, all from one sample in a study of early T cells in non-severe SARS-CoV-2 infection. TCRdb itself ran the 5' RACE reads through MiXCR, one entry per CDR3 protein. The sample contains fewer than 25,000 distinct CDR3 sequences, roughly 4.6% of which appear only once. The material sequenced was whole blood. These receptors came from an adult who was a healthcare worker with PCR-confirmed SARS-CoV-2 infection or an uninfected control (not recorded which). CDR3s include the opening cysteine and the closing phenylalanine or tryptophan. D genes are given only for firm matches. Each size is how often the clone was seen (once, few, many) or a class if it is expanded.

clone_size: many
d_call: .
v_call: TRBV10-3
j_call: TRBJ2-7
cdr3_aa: CAISGDGAYEQYF
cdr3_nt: TGTGCCATAAGTGGGGACGGAGCCTACGAGCAGTACTTC

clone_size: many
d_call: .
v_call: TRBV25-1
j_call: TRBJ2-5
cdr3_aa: CASSEGGIQETQYF
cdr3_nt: TGTGCCAGCAGTGAAGGAGGAATCCAAGAGACCCAGTACTTC

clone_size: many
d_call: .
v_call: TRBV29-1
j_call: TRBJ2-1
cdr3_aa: CSGEDTPYNEQFF
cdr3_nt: TGCAGCGGTGAGGACACCCCTTACAATGAGCAGTTCTTC

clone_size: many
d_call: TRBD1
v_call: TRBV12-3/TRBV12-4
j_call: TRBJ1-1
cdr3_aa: CASRLGQGEAFF
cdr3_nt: TGTGCCAGCAGGTTGGGACAGGGGGAAGCTTTCTTT

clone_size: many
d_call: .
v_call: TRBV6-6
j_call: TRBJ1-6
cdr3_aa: CASSYQQSNSPLHF
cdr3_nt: TGTGCCAGCAGTTACCAACAGAGTAATTCACCCCTCCACTTT

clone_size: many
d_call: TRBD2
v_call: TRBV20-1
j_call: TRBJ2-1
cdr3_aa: CSAMRGEGNEQFF
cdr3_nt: TGCAGTGCTATGCGGGGGGAAGGAAATGAGCAGTTCTTC

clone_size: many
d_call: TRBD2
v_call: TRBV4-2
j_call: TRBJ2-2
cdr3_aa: CASSPHGRGGTGELFF
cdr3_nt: TGTGCCAGCAGCCCTCACGGGAGGGGGGGCACCGGGGAGCTGTTTTTT

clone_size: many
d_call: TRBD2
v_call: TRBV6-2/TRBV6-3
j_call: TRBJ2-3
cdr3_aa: CASSPGTSADTQYF
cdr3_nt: TGTGCCAGCAGCCCCGGGACTAGCGCGGATACGCAGTATTTT

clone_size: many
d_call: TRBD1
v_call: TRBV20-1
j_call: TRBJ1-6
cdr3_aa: CSAVSGTGASPLHF
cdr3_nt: TGCAGTGCTGTAAGCGGGACAGGGGCGTCACCCCTCCACTTT

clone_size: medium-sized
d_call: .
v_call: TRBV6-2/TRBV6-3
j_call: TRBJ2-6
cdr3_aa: CASRRDSGANVLTF
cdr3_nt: TGTGCCAGCAGGCGTGACTCTGGGGCCAACGTCCTGACTTTC

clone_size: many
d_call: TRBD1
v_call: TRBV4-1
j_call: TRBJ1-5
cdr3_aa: CASSQMGTGPDQPQHF
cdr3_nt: TGCGCCAGCAGCCAAATGGGGACAGGGCCGGATCAGCCCCAGCATTTT

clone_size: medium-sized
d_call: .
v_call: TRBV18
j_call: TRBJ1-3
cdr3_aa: CASSPVQGGGNTIYF
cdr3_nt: TGTGCCAGCTCACCGGTACAGGGCGGAGGAAACACCATATATTTT